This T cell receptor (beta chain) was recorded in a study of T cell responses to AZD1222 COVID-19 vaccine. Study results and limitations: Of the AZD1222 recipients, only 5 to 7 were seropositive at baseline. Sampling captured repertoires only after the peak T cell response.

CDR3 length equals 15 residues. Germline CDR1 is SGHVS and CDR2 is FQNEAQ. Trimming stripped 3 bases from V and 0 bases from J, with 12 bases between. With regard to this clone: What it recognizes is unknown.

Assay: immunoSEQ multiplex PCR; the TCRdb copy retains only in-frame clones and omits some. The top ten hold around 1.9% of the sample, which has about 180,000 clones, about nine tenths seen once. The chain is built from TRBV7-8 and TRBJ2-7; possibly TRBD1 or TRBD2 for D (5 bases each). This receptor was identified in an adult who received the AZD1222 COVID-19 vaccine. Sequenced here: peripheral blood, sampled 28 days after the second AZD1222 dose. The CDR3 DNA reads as TGTGCCAGCAGCTTTGGCTCGGGACCCTCCTACGAGCAGTACTTC. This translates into CASSFGSGPSYEQYF.